This is a list of T cell receptor beta chains from one sample in a study of PD-1 blockade in mismatch repair-deficient tumors. Repertoires were generated with immunoSEQ multiplex PCR, while TCRdb's copy carries only in-frame clones and drops some. Among 15,000 to 20,000 clones, around 82% were seen once, and the ten largest hold under 20%. The sample here was PBMCs, taken before pembrolizumab treatment. Receptors originate from an adult with mismatch repair-deficient cancer. CDR3s include the opening cysteine and the closing phenylalanine or tryptophan. A D gene is named only where the DNA matches it firmly. Expanded clones are given a class, and other clones once, few, many or no size at all.

abundance: -
d_gene: TRBD1
len: 16
v_gene: TRBV19
j_gene: TRBJ2-5
CDR3nt: TGTGCCAGTAGCCTCACGACAGGGGGCTGGAGAGAGACCCAGTACTTC
CDR3aa: CASSLTTGGWRETQYF

abundance: -
d_gene: TRBD2
len: 15
v_gene: TRBV28
j_gene: TRBJ2-1
CDR3nt: TGTGCCAGCAGTCTAGCGGGAGGGGCCCACAATGAGCAGTTCTTC
CDR3aa: CASSLAGGAHNEQFF

abundance: few
d_gene: -
len: 13
v_gene: TRBV18
j_gene: TRBJ1-1
CDR3nt: TGTGCCAGTTTAAGGGGCCAGAACACTGAAGCTTTCTTT
CDR3aa: CASLRGQNTEAFF

abundance: -
d_gene: -
len: 15
v_gene: TRBV19
j_gene: TRBJ2-7
CDR3nt: TGTGCCAGTAGTACCGCGGGACATAGCTCCTACGAGCAGTACTTC
CDR3aa: CASSTAGHSSYEQYF

abundance: -
d_gene: -
len: 15
v_gene: TRBV7-9
j_gene: TRBJ1-4
CDR3nt: TGTGCCAGCAGCCCGGACGGGAAAAGGAATGAAAAACTGTTTTTT
CDR3aa: CASSPDGKRNEKLFF

abundance: -
d_gene: -
len: 13
v_gene: TRBV9
j_gene: TRBJ2-2
CDR3nt: TGTGCCAGCAGCGACAGGGTGTCCGGGGAGCTGTTTTTT
CDR3aa: CASSDRVSGELFF

abundance: -
d_gene: -
len: 17
v_gene: TRBV11-2
j_gene: TRBJ2-3
CDR3nt: TGTGCCAGCAGCTTAGGTTTCAGGGCCACTAGCACAGATACGCAGTATTTT
CDR3aa: CASSLGFRATSTDTQYF

abundance: -
d_gene: -
len: 12
v_gene: TRBV28
j_gene: TRBJ2-5
CDR3nt: TGTGCCAGCTCAGGGTACCTCAGAGCCCAGTACTTC
CDR3aa: CASSGYLRAQYF

abundance: -
d_gene: -
len: 13
v_gene: TRBV2
j_gene: TRBJ2-2
CDR3nt: TGTGCCAGCAACAGGGAGCATAGCGGGGAGCTGTTTTTT
CDR3aa: CASNREHSGELFF

abundance: -
d_gene: TRBD1
len: 16
v_gene: TRBV30
j_gene: TRBJ2-2
CDR3nt: TGTGCCTGGAGAATGACAGGGAACGCGGACACCGGGGAGCTGTTTTTT
CDR3aa: CAWRMTGNADTGELFF

abundance: -
d_gene: TRBD2
len: 13
v_gene: TRBV5-6
j_gene: TRBJ2-2
CDR3nt: TGTGCCAGCAGCTTGGCGGGGGGCGGGGAGCTGTTTTTT
CDR3aa: CASSLAGGGELFF

abundance: -
d_gene: -
len: 15
v_gene: TRBV5-4
j_gene: TRBJ1-2
CDR3nt: TGTGCCAGCAGCAAAGATGCCCCCTCTAACTATGGCTACACCTTC
CDR3aa: CASSKDAPSNYGYTF

abundance: -
d_gene: -
len: 13
v_gene: TRBV15
j_gene: TRBJ1-5
CDR3nt: TGTGCCACCAGCAGAGATAGGATAAAGCCCCAGCATTTT
CDR3aa: CATSRDRIKPQHF

abundance: few
d_gene: -
len: 13
v_gene: TRBV6-1
j_gene: TRBJ1-2
CDR3nt: TGTGCCAGCAGTGACAATCAGGGGTTTGGCTACACCTTC
CDR3aa: CASSDNQGFGYTF

abundance: -
d_gene: -
len: 13
v_gene: TRBV27
j_gene: TRBJ1-1
CDR3nt: TGTGCCAGCTTCGGGACCGCAAACACTGAAGCTTTCTTT
CDR3aa: CASFGTANTEAFF

abundance: -
d_gene: -
len: 15
v_gene: TRBV7-2
j_gene: TRBJ1-6
CDR3nt: TGTGCCAGCAGCACCTCACCCCATATAGGTTCACCCCTCCACTTT
CDR3aa: CASSTSPHIGSPLHF

abundance: -
d_gene: -
len: 18
v_gene: TRBV14
j_gene: TRBJ2-1
CDR3nt: TGTGCCAGCAGCCAAAGTCTCGCGACACCACGATACTACAATGAGCAGTTCTTC
CDR3aa: CASSQSLATPRYYNEQFF

abundance: -
d_gene: TRBD1
len: 16
v_gene: TRBV11-2
j_gene: TRBJ2-1
CDR3nt: TGTGCCAGCAGCTCCTCGGGGACAGGGGGCGGCAATGAGCAGTTCTTC
CDR3aa: CASSSSGTGGGNEQFF

abundance: once
d_gene: -
len: 18
v_gene: TRBV7-2
j_gene: TRBJ2-7
CDR3nt: TGTGCCAGCAGCTTTTATTACGGGCGTGGGCGGCAGCCCGGGGAGCAGTACTTC
CDR3aa: CASSFYYGRGRQPGEQYF

abundance: -
d_gene: -
len: 13
v_gene: TRBV6-5
j_gene: TRBJ2-5
CDR3nt: TGTGCCAGCAGGACCCGGATCCAAGAGACCCAGTACTTC
CDR3aa: CASRTRIQETQYF

abundance: -
d_gene: -
len: 13
v_gene: TRBV18
j_gene: TRBJ1-2
CDR3nt: TGTGCCAGCTCACCACCGGACAGCTATGGCTACACCTTC
CDR3aa: CASSPPDSYGYTF

abundance: once
d_gene: TRBD2
len: 15
v_gene: TRBV29-1
j_gene: TRBJ2-3
CDR3nt: TGCAGCTCCGGACCGACTAGCGGGGCCACAGATACGCAGTATTTT
CDR3aa: CSSGPTSGATDTQYF

abundance: -
d_gene: -
len: 15
v_gene: TRBV11-2
j_gene: TRBJ2-5
CDR3nt: TGTGCCAGCAGCTTATCAGGCGGCAGGGTGGAGACCCAGTACTTC
CDR3aa: CASSLSGGRVETQYF

abundance: -
d_gene: -
len: 13
v_gene: TRBV25-1
j_gene: TRBJ1-1
CDR3nt: TGTGCCAGCAGTGTCGGGGGAGACGCTGAAGCTTTCTTT
CDR3aa: CASSVGGDAEAFF

abundance: -
d_gene: -
len: 16
v_gene: TRBV15
j_gene: TRBJ2-3
CDR3nt: TGTGCCACCAGCAGAGATGGGGGCGCTAGCACAGATACGCAGTATTTT
CDR3aa: CATSRDGGASTDTQYF

abundance: -
d_gene: -
len: 16
v_gene: TRBV7-8
j_gene: TRBJ2-4
CDR3nt: TGTGCCAGCAGCTTAGTTGGCGGGATAGCCAAAAACATTCAGTACTTC
CDR3aa: CASSLVGGIAKNIQYF

abundance: -
d_gene: -
len: 15
v_gene: TRBV15
j_gene: TRBJ2-5
CDR3nt: TGTGCCACCAGCAGGATTCTTCAAGTGGGAGAGACCCAGTACTTC
CDR3aa: CATSRILQVGETQYF

abundance: -
d_gene: -
len: 13
v_gene: TRBV7-2
j_gene: TRBJ2-5
CDR3nt: TGTGCCAGCAGCTTAGCCCGAGGGGAGACCCAGTACTTC
CDR3aa: CASSLARGETQYF

abundance: -
d_gene: -
len: 21
v_gene: TRBV19
j_gene: TRBJ2-6
CDR3nt: TGTGCCAGTAGTATGCGACCCACGGGGCAGGGAATCCTCTCGGGGGCCAACGTCCTGACTTTC
CDR3aa: CASSMRPTGQGILSGANVLTF

abundance: -
d_gene: TRBD1
len: 15
v_gene: TRBV10-3
j_gene: TRBJ2-3
CDR3nt: TGTGCCATCAGCTTGGGGACAGGGGACACAGATACGCAGTATTTT
CDR3aa: CAISLGTGDTDTQYF

abundance: -
d_gene: TRBD1
len: 16
v_gene: TRBV5-5
j_gene: TRBJ2-5
CDR3nt: TGTGCCAGCAGCTTGGAGGACAGGGGGTGGCAAGAGACCCAGTACTTC
CDR3aa: CASSLEDRGWQETQYF

abundance: -
d_gene: -
len: 14
v_gene: TRBV13
j_gene: TRBJ2-1
CDR3nt: TGTGCCAGCAGCTTCCCGAGGAGAGACAATGAGCAGTTCTTC
CDR3aa: CASSFPRRDNEQFF

abundance: once
d_gene: TRBD1
len: 15
v_gene: TRBV6-4
j_gene: TRBJ2-2
CDR3nt: TGTGCCAGCAGCCCCAGGACAGGGGACACCGGGGAGCTGTTTTTT
CDR3aa: CASSPRTGDTGELFF